The source of this TCR beta chain is a study of blood T cell repertoires in COVID-19. At the level of the study: Some COVID-19 samples were acute and others convalescent; all came from the United States, Italy and Spain. T cells, B-cell-depleted T cells, or PBMCs supplied cDNA or gDNA.

The CDR3 runs 14 residues. With 6 bases removed from V and 8 bases from J, the gap between germline ends came to 16 bases. Germline loops: CDR1 MDHEN, CDR2 SYDVKM. A single count supports this clone. Study processing details: Amplifying reference gene primers gave estimates of nucleated cell counts. Sequencing used immunoSEQ multiplex PCR; TCRdb keeps in-frame clones, though not all of them. The D gene and trimming were derived from the DNA, and the V and J assignments and clone size from that table. Of about 200,000 clones in the sample, roughly 84% were seen once. The chain couples TRBV28 to TRBJ1-4, with unresolved D. This sequence was found in a woman older than 75 with acute or convalescent COVID-19. The sample comprised peripheral blood. CDR3 nucleotides: TGTGCCAGCAGCCCCCCGGGAACAAAAGAAAAACTGTTTTTT. Translating gives CASSPPGTKEKLFF.